This TCR beta chain was obtained from a study of blood T cells in healthy people across ages. General observations from the study: Shifts in expanded clonotypes may have been confounded by donor CMV status, which was unknown.

A second roughly 7 to 12 cycle PCR used barcoded and J-beta primers. TCRdb reanalysed the 5' RACE reads using MiXCR and keeps one entry per CDR3 protein. The sample consists of 1.5 million to 2 million distinct CDR3 sequences, about 31% of them appearing once. The germline gives CDR1 SGHTA, CDR2 FQGNSA. The length of the CDR3 is 13 residues. V was trimmed by 2 bases and J by 6 bases, leaving 11 bases between them. This clonotype was observed at least ten times. Its specificity is not known. The sequenced sample consisted of blood. The rearrangement links TRBV7-2 to TRBJ2-7; no reliable D call. The receptor was derived from a woman in her twenties or thirties in good health. The CDR3 sequence: CASSLKGWSEQYF. CDR3 bases: TGTGCCAGCAGCTTAAAGGGTTGGAGCGAGCAGTACTTC.